Listed here are 31 T cell receptor beta chains from one sample, sequenced in a study of T cell clonotyping in hematopoietic cell transplantation. Data came from immunoSEQ multiplex PCR; TCRdb stores just in-frame clones and leaves some out. The sample carries around 8,400 clones, approximately 91% recorded once. Sample: peripheral blood mononuclear cells, taken at the time of graft-versus-host disease after allogeneic stem cell transplant. These receptors all come from a male patient aged 60-70 years who had an allogeneic stem cell transplant from a related donor, so the T cells may come from the graft donor. Some clones in this sample may be carry-over from other donors' samples.

The chain is built from TRBV7-2 and TRBJ1-6; 9 bases align to TRBD1. The CDR3 contains 15 residues. The trim removed 5 bases at V and 6 bases at J, leaving 5 bases unmatched. The germline V gene encodes CDR1 SGHTA and CDR2 FQGNSA. The CDR3: CASSVGQGTNSPLHF. CDR3 nucleotide sequence: TGTGCCAGCAGCGTGGGACAGGGCACTAATTCACCCCTCCACTTT.

The rearrangement links TRBV7-2 to TRBJ2-7; D is uncertain. Germline V gives CDR1 SGHTA, CDR2 FQGNSA. V was trimmed by 5 bases and J by 4 bases, leaving 9 bases between them. The CDR3 length is 12 residues. The CDR3 loop reads CASSLSGYEQYF. CDR3 coding DNA: TGTGCCAGCAGCCTATCCGGTTACGAGCAGTACTTC.

The table lists this clone with a count of one. The gene calls are TRBV27 and TRBJ1-1; tentatively, D is TRBD1 (5 bases). Germline loops: CDR1 MNHEY, CDR2 SMNVEV (reference sequence). This CDR3 region has 12 residues. V was trimmed by 6 bases and J by 7 bases, leaving 12 bases between them. CDR3 sequence (DNA): TGTGCCAGCAGAGGGGTGGGAATTGAAGCTTTCTTT. It yields the protein CASRGVGIEAFF.

This clone was observed a few times. The chain joins TRBV9 to TRBJ1-6; no reliable D call. V was pared by 1 base and J by 10 bases, with 9 bases between. This CDR3 comprises 13 residues. CDR1 is SGDLS and CDR2 is YYNGEE in the germline V gene. CDR3 bases: TGTGCCAGCAGCGTACGAATAGGGTCACCCCTCCACTTT. It specifies CASSVRIGSPLHF.

The genes are TRBV28 and TRBJ2-7; D is unresolved. V dropped 6 bases and J dropped 5 bases, with 14 bases sitting between them. Germline CDR1 MDHEN, CDR2 SYDVKM. The CDR3 has 13 amino acids. Here the CDR3 reads CASRDGPVHEQYF. In nucleotides, the CDR3 is TGTGCCAGCAGGGACGGCCCCGTCCACGAGCAGTACTTC.

The chain links TRBV11-2 to TRBJ1-4, with a tentative D call TRBD1 (5 bases). Germline CDR1 is SGHAT and CDR2 is FQNNGV. V dropped 6 bases and J dropped 8 bases, with 7 bases sitting between them. The CDR3 covers 11 residues. Here the CDR3 DNA reads TGTGCCAGCAGTGAGGGGGAAAAACTGTTTTTT. It is translated as CASSEGEKLFF.

The chain carries TRBV29-1 and TRBJ2-1; perhaps TRBD2 as D (6 bases). V was trimmed by 3 bases and J by 0 bases, leaving 9 bases between them. This CDR3 is 14 amino acids long. Germline CDR1 SQVTM, CDR2 ANQGSEA. In nucleotides, the CDR3 is TGCAGCGTTGAGGGACTTCGCTCCTACAATGAGCAGTTCTTC. It translates to CSVEGLRSYNEQFF.

The chain employs TRBV27 and TRBJ1-2, with TRBD1 matching over 7 bases. CDR3 length equals 16 residues. Germline V CDR1 and CDR2: MNHEY, SMNVEV (reference sequence). Germline trimming cut 0 bases from V and 5 bases from J; bases unmatched to any gene: 9. For the CDR3, the DNA is TGTGCCAGCAGTTTATCGTGGGGACAGACCCAATATGGCTACACCTTC. Its protein product is CASSLSWGQTQYGYTF.

The chain employs TRBV5-4 and TRBJ2-7, with D perhaps TRBD1 or TRBD2 (6 bases each). There are 15 residues in the CDR3. Deletions cut 0 bases from V and 4 bases from J, with 14 bases between. CDR1 and CDR2 (germline): SGHNT, YYREEE (reference sequence). CDR3: CASSLEGGHEYEQYF. The DNA of the CDR3 is TGTGCCAGCAGCTTGGAAGGGGGGCATGAATACGAGCAGTACTTC. Supplemented by reference TRBV5-4 and TRBJ2-7, the full variable domain reads ETGVTQSPTHLIKTRGQQVTLRCSSQSGHNTVSWYQQALGQGPQFIFQYYREEENGRGNFPPRFSGLQFPNYSSELNVNALELDDSALYLCASSLEGGHEYEQYFGPGTRLTVT.

The count of this clone is one. This sequence joins TRBV5-4 and TRBJ2-2, with no clear D. The CDR3 runs to 14 residues. Germline CDR1 reads SGHNT; CDR2 reads YYREEE (reference sequence). Trimming cost V 1 base and J 2 bases, with 6 bases left between them. DNA of the CDR3: TGTGCCAGCAGCTTGTGGCCAAACACCGGGGAGCTGTTTTTT. Translation gives CASSLWPNTGELFF.

This clone was seen only once. V and J are TRBV7-9 and TRBJ1-2; D is uncertain. The V end was cut by 1 base, the J end by 7 bases, with 13 bases between. This CDR3 has 14 amino acids. In germline, CDR1 is SEHNR, CDR2 FQNEAQ (reference sequence). CDR3 in amino acids: CASSLDSPGSGYTF. CDR3 DNA: TGTGCCAGCAGCTTAGACTCTCCAGGCTCTGGCTACACCTTC.

This sequence joins TRBV5-1 and TRBJ2-1; 11 nucleotides align to TRBD2. The ends lost 0 bases at V and 5 bases at J; junction bases unmatched: 4. The CDR3 runs to 16 residues. Germline-derived CDR1 and CDR2 are SGHRS and YFSETQ. Here the CDR3 reads CASSLGLAGPHNEQFF. CDR3 DNA: TGCGCCAGCAGCTTGGGACTAGCGGGGCCCCACAATGAGCAGTTCTTC.

The genes are TRBV10-3 and TRBJ2-1; no clear D gene. Deletions cut 6 bases from V and 7 bases from J, with 10 bases between. This CDR3 comprises 12 residues. The germline gives CDR1 ENHRY, CDR2 SYGVKD. The CDR3 region is CAISPDSNEQFF. The CDR3 nucleotides read TGTGCCATCAGCCCAGACTCAAATGAGCAGTTCTTC.

This clone was seen once. The V and J genes are TRBV7-6 and TRBJ2-7; 8 nucleotides line up with TRBD2. The V segment lost 1 base and the J segment 4 bases; nucleotides outside the gene matches: 3. The germline gives CDR1 SGHVS, CDR2 FNYEAQ. The length of the CDR3 is 14 residues. The chain's CDR3 is CASSLGGGQYEQYF. Here the CDR3 DNA reads TGTGCCAGCAGCTTAGGCGGGGGGCAATACGAGCAGTACTTC.

The CDR3 sequence is CASSELTGVTEKLFF. Written as DNA, the CDR3 is TGCGCCAGCAGTGAGTTGACAGGAGTGACTGAAAAACTGTTTTTT. The V and J genes are TRBV10-2 and TRBJ1-4; maybe TRBD1 (6 bases). Deletions cut 1 base from V and 7 bases from J, with 13 bases between. The germline CDR1 and CDR2 sequences are WSHSY and SAAADI. This CDR3 is built from 15 residues.

This chain joins TRBV29-1 and TRBJ2-7, with D maybe TRBD2 (5 bases). Germline V lookup: CDR1 SQVTM, CDR2 ANQGSEA. CDR3 length: 13 residues. Trimming cost V 2 bases and J 4 bases, with 12 bases left between them. CDR3 sequence: CSVERAAEYEQYF. CDR3 coding DNA: TGCAGCGTTGAAAGGGCAGCGGAATACGAGCAGTACTTC.

This chain connects TRBV30 to TRBJ2-2; 7 bases align to TRBD1. Germline V CDR1 and CDR2: GTSNPN, SVGIG (reference sequence). V was pared by 3 bases and J by 2 bases, with 6 bases of the junction left unmatched. The CDR3 totals 15 residues. The CDR3 DNA sequence: TGTGCCTGGAGGGGACAGACTTTTAACACCGGGGAGCTGTTTTTT. This encodes CAWRGQTFNTGELFF.

CDR3 region: CASNSGAAAIRETQYF. The CDR3 nucleotides are TGTGCCAGCAACTCGGGGGCAGCGGCGATTCGAGAGACCCAGTACTTC. The chain uses TRBV2 and TRBJ2-5; D possibly matches TRBD1 or TRBD2 (6 bases each). The V and J ends lost 7 bases and 4 bases respectively, with 22 bases between them. This CDR3 spans 16 amino acids. CDR1 and CDR2 from the germline V gene are SNHLY and FYNNEI.

This rearrangement joins TRBV28 to TRBJ1-6; maybe TRBD1 (5 bases). The CDR3 spans 16 residues. The germline V gene has CDR1 MDHEN and CDR2 SYDVKM. Trimming took 5 bases from V and 10 from J, leaving 21 bases between them. The CDR3 spells CASSMETGTLISPLHF. As DNA, the CDR3 is TGTGCCAGCAGTATGGAGACCGGGACCCTCATATCACCCCTCCACTTT.

The chain has TRBV28 and TRBJ1-5, with no clear D. Looked up from germline, CDR1 is MDHEN and CDR2 is SYDVKM. Trimming took 5 bases from V and 4 from J, leaving 3 bases between them. This CDR3 spans 11 amino acids. The CDR3 nucleotides read TGTGCCAGCAGTGAAAATCAGCCCCAGCATTTT. It is translated as CASSENQPQHF. Variable domain in full (rest from reference TRBV28 and TRBJ1-5): DVKVTQSSRYLVKRTGEKVFLECVQDMDHENMFWYRQDPGLGLRLIYFSYDVKMKEKGDIPEGYSVSREKKERFSLILESASTNQTSMYLCASSENQPQHFGDGTRLSIL.

The J gene is TRBJ2-7, the V gene TRBV11-1, with D possibly being TRBD1 or TRBD2 (6 bases each). V was pared by 5 bases and J by 4 bases, with 12 bases between. Germline V CDR1 and CDR2: SGHAT, FQDESV (reference sequence). The CDR3 runs to 13 residues. CDR3 sequence (DNA): TGTGCCAGCAGCGGGGGGCGCGGGTACGAGCAGTACTTC. Its protein product is CASSGGRGYEQYF.

This chain connects TRBV4-3 to TRBJ2-1; D not resolved. CDR3 length equals 14 residues. V was cut by 4 bases and J by 0 bases, with 7 bases left in between. The germline gives CDR1 LGHNA, CDR2 YSLEER. CDR3 loop: CASSLRSSYNEQFF. CDR3 coding DNA: TGCGCCAGCAGCCTACGGAGCTCCTACAATGAGCAGTTCTTC.

The rearrangement uses TRBV6-5 and TRBJ1-2, with TRBD1 as a possible D gene (6 bases). Germline V lookup: CDR1 MNHEY, CDR2 SVGAGI. This CDR3 has 11 amino acids. V was clipped by 5 bases and J by 9 bases, with 10 bases between them. The CDR3 DNA is TGTGCCAGCAGTGGGAGGGGGAGCTACACCTTC. It yields the protein CASSGRGSYTF.

The gene calls are TRBV19 and TRBJ2-7; D is undetermined. Germline V gene data show CDR1 as LNHDA and CDR2 as SQIVND (reference sequence). The CDR3 consists of 14 residues. Trimming stripped 1 base from V and 2 bases from J, with 9 bases between. As DNA, the CDR3 is TGTGCCAGTAGTATAGGCGACTTTACCTACGAGCAGTACTTC. Translating gives CASSIGDFTYEQYF.

This chain joins TRBV6-5 and TRBJ1-1; tentative D call: TRBD1 (5 bases). CDR3 size: 13 residues. The germline V gene has CDR1 MNHEY and CDR2 SVGAGI. Between the trimmed V and J ends, which lost 6 bases and 1 base, there was a span of 9 bases. The CDR3 sequence is CASRRQRNTEAFF. The CDR3 DNA sequence: TGTGCCAGCAGAAGACAGAGGAACACTGAAGCTTTCTTT.

This chain uses TRBV6-6 with TRBJ2-7, with a weak D call TRBD1 (6 bases). This CDR3 is 13 amino acids long. V was cut by 5 bases and J by 3 bases, with 11 bases left in between. The germline CDR1 and CDR2 sequences are MNHNY and SVGAGI (reference sequence). CDR3 in DNA: TGTGCCAGCAGTGCAGCAGGGGTCTACGAGCAGTACTTC. Protein: CASSAAGVYEQYF.

The chain carries TRBV10-3 and TRBJ2-4, with D uncertain. V was cut by 3 bases and J by 1 base, with 13 bases left in between. This CDR3 spans 16 amino acids. Germline V gene lookup returns CDR1 ENHRY and CDR2 SYGVKD. CDR3: CAISEPGTSAKNIQYF. The DNA of the CDR3 is TGTGCCATCAGTGAACCAGGAACCTCGGCCAAAAACATTCAGTACTTC.

The chain has TRBV6-6 and TRBJ1-3; no firm D call. V gave up 8 bases and J gave up 0 bases, with 8 bases separating them. The CDR3 totals 13 residues. The germline V gene has CDR1 MNHNY and CDR2 SVGAGI (reference sequence). CDR3 region: CASWARSGNTIYF. CDR3 nucleotides: TGTGCCAGCTGGGCCCGCTCTGGAAACACCATATATTTT.

The sample holds one count of this clone. This chain links TRBV4-2 with TRBJ2-5; D not certain. Germline lookup yields CDR1 LGHNA and CDR2 YNFKEQ. The length of the CDR3 is 14 residues. The V end was cut by 1 base, the J end by 0 bases, with 6 bases between. The CDR3: CASSQVRDQETQYF. The CDR3 bases are TGTGCCAGCAGCCAAGTTCGGGACCAAGAGACCCAGTACTTC.

The chain links TRBV7-9 to TRBJ1-2; the D gene is possibly TRBD1 (5 bases). The CDR3 covers 13 residues. CDR1 is SEHNR and CDR2 is FQNEAQ in the germline V gene (reference sequence). The germline V and J ends were trimmed by 6 bases and 6 bases, with 14 bases remaining between them. The CDR3: CASRAGSFDGYTF. As DNA, the CDR3 is TGTGCCAGCAGGGCAGGGTCCTTTGATGGCTACACCTTC.

The chain is built from TRBV28 and TRBJ2-3, with 8 bases lining up with TRBD2. The germline V gene has CDR1 MDHEN and CDR2 SYDVKM. The CDR3 has 16 residues. V dropped 3 bases and J dropped 1; count of bases not matched to a gene: 6. DNA for the CDR3: TGTGCCAGCAGTTTTGATATGACTAGCGGCACAGATACGCAGTATTTT. Translated: CASSFDMTSGTDTQYF.